The 10 T cell receptor beta chains listed next were all sequenced from one sample in a study of tumor-infiltrating lymphocytes in primary liver carcinoma (dated by TCRdb to the late 2010s). Sequencer: Illumina HiSeq 2500. Starting from approximately 500 ng total RNA, TCRbeta-specific cDNA was produced by reverse transcription with a constant-region primer and ProtoScript II reverse transcriptase. Construction of the TCRbeta libraries relied on three nested rounds of multiplex PCR, following a slightly modified ARM-PCR procedure. The first two PCR rounds used multiplex TRBV1-TRBV30 forward primers with a Cbeta reverse primer, each for about 10 cycles. TCRdb itself trimmed the public reads at Q25 with fastp, ran MiXCR and retained productive beta chains. Each CDR3 protein gets just one entry, which takes the most common genes and DNA from the rows behind it. Present in this sample are 250,000 to 400,000 distinct CDR3 sequences, around three fifths of which were seen just once. The biggest ten clones account for roughly 9% of the sample.

TRIzol reagent was used to extract blood RNA from unsorted whole blood, while the DNeasy Blood & Tissue kit provided the germline DNA. The sample comprised peripheral blood. Receptors originate from a man aged 40-55 years with primary liver carcinoma and hepatitis B virus infection.

Turning to this clonotype: Given a much more abundant clone one base away, this may be a read error. V is TRBV4-1 and J is TRBJ2-7, with D perhaps being TRBD1 or TRBD2 (5 bases each). This CDR3 contains 15 residues. Germline V gene sequence: CDR1 MGHRA, CDR2 YSYEKL. V gave up 0 bases and J gave up 1 base, with 10 bases separating them. CDR3 coding DNA: TGCGCCAGCAGCCAAGAATGGGGACCGTCCTACGAGCAGTACTTC. Translating it yields CASSQEWGPSYEQYF.

There are a few counts of this clonotype. V usage is TRBV6-5 and J usage is TRBJ1-2; 9 bases line up with TRBD1. The CDR3 has 17 residues. Germline V gene data show CDR1 as MNHEY and CDR2 as SVGAGI. V lost 4 bases to trimming and J lost 4 bases; unmatched junction nucleotides: 13. The CDR3 loop is CASSSLSGTGHLYGYTF. CDR3 DNA sequence: TGTGCCAGCAGTTCCCTATCCGGGACAGGGCATCTCTATGGCTACACCTTC.

The table lists this clonotype with many counts. The chain joins TRBV12-3 or TRBV12-4 to TRBJ1-6; D uncertain. V was pared by 6 bases and J by 4 bases, with 10 bases between. The CDR3 loop spans 14 amino acids. The CDR3 DNA sequence: TGTGCCAGCAGCGAAAACAGTTATAATTCACCCCTCCACTTT. It is translated as CASSENSYNSPLHF.

The chain links TRBV5-6 to TRBJ2-1; D may be TRBD2 (6 bases). CDR1 is SGHDT and CDR2 is YYEEEE in the germline V gene. V was shortened by 0 bases and J by 2 bases, with 12 bases between the two germline ends. This CDR3 contains 16 residues. The CDR3 loop is CASSLVPGVPYNEQFF. DNA for the CDR3: TGTGCCAGCAGCTTGGTGCCGGGAGTCCCCTACAATGAGCAGTTCTTC.

This clonotype was counted between two and nine times. The rearrangement links TRBV7-9 to TRBJ2-2, with D perhaps matching TRBD1 (5 bases). Trimming left V 10 bases short and J 6 bases short, with 12 bases between. CDR3 size: 12 residues. The germline CDR1 and CDR2 sequences are SEHNR and FQNEAQ (reference sequence). The CDR3 sequence: CATQGYPGELFF. For the CDR3, the DNA is TGTGCCACCCAGGGTTATCCCGGGGAGCTGTTTTTT.

J is TRBJ2-7 and V is TRBV6-6, with D possibly called TRBD1 or TRBD2 (5 bases each). With 2 bases removed from V and 9 bases from J, the gap between germline ends came to 14 bases. CDR3 length: 13 residues. The germline gives CDR1 MNHNY, CDR2 SVGAGI (reference sequence). The CDR3 DNA reads TGTGCCAGCAGTTACCGGGACCTCCGTGGGCAGTACTTC. The encoded protein is CASSYRDLRGQYF.

Concerning this clonotype itself: The junction departs from the called germline gene at one end, perhaps through a read error. This chain uses TRBV11-2 with TRBJ1-2; D gene uncertain. The CDR3 totals 12 residues. Germline CDR1 reads SGHAT; CDR2 reads FQNNGV. The CDR3, as DNA: TGTACCAGCACCCTGGACTATCATGGCTATACCTTC. It specifies CTSTLDYHGYTF.

CDR3 sequence (DNA): TGTGCCACCAGTGGGCGGGATGGCTCAGATACGCAGTATTTT. This sequence encodes CATSGRDGSDTQYF. The chain joins TRBV24-1 to TRBJ2-3; D perhaps matches TRBD2 (6 bases). The CDR3 is 14 residues long. V lost 5 bases and J lost 4, with 12 bases in between. Germline values: CDR1 KGHDR, CDR2 SFDVKD.

The V and J genes are TRBV29-1 and TRBJ2-5, with a weak D call TRBD2 (6 bases). Germline-derived CDR1 and CDR2 are SQVTM and ANQGSEA. The CDR3 runs 12 residues. The V end was cut by 6 bases, the J end by 9 bases, with 17 bases between. The CDR3 reads CSVLSGGEAQYF. Written as DNA, the CDR3 is TGCAGCGTCCTTTCTGGCGGGGAGGCCCAGTACTTC.

The chain links TRBV15 to TRBJ1-4, with a weak D call TRBD1 (6 bases). The CDR3 runs 15 residues. V dropped 4 bases and J dropped 4 bases, with 13 bases sitting between them. The germline gives CDR1 LNHNV, CDR2 YYDKDF (reference sequence). Here the CDR3 DNA reads TGTGCCACCAGCATCGGGGGGCTTTTTAATGAAAAACTGTTTTTT. Amino acids: CATSIGGLFNEKLFF.